This TCR beta chain came from a study of OX40 agonist ivuxolimab in advanced cancers. Germline V gene sequence: CDR1 PRHDT, CDR2 FYEKMQ (reference sequence). CDR3 length equals 11 residues. With regard to this clone: Its ends do not fully match the called genes, so a read error is possible.

Some clones are missing from TCRdb's copy, which holds only in-frame ones; the method was immunoSEQ multiplex PCR. The table shows about 62,000 clones, with 80% to 95% occurring only once. Source: CD4+ or CD8+ T cells sorted from blood, taken in a trial of the OX40 agonist ivuxolimab. This TCR derives from an adult with an advanced solid tumor such as melanoma, head and neck, liver or kidney cancer. V usage is TRBV13 and J usage is TRBJ1-3; D call uncertain. The CDR3 bases are TGTGCCAGCAGCTTTGGAGACACCATATATTTT. Its translation: CASSFGDTIYF. Full variable domain (outside the CDR3, taken from reference TRBV13 and TRBJ1-3): AAGVIQSPRHLIKEKRETATLKCYPIPRHDTVYWYQQGPGQDPQFLISFYEKMQSDKGSIPDRFSAQQFSDYHSELNMSSLELGDSALYFCASSFGDTIYFGEGSWLTVV.